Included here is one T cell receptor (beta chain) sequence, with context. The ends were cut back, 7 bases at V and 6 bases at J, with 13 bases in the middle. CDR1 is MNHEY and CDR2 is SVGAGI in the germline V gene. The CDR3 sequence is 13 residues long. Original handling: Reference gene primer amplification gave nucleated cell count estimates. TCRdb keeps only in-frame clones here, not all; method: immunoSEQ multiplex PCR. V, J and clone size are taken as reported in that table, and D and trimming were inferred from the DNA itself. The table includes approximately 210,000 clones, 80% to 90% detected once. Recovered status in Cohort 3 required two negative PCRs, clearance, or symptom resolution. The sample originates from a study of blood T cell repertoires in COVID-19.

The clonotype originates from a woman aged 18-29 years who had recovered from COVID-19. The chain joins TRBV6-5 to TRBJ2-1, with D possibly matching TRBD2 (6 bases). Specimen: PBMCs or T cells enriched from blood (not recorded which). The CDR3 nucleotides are TGTGCCAGCATCGAACGGAGGGTCAATGAGCAGTTCTTC. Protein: CASIERRVNEQFF.